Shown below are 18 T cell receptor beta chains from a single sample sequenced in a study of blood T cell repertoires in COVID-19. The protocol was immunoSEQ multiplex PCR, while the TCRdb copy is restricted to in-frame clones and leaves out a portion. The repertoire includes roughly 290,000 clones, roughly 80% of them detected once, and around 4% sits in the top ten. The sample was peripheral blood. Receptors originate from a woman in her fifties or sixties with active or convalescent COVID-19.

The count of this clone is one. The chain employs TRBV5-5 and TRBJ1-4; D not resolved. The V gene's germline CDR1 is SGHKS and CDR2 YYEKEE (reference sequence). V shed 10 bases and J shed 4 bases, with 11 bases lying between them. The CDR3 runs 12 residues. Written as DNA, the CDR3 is TGTGCCTCTTCTGCCTATAATGAAAAACTGTTTTTT. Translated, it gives CASSAYNEKLFF.

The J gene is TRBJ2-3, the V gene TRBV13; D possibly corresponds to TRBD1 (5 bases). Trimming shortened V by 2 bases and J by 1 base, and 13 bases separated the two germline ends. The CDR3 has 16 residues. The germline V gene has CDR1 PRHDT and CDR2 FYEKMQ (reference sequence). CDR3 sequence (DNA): TGTGCCAGCAGCTTACGACTTGGGGCTCGCACAGATACGCAGTATTTT. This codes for CASSLRLGARTDTQYF.

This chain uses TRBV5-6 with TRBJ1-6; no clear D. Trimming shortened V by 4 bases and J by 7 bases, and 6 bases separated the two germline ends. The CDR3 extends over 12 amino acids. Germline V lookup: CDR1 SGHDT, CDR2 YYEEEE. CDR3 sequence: CASSLRNSPLHF. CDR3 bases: TGTGCCAGCAGCCTGAGAAATTCACCCCTCCACTTT.

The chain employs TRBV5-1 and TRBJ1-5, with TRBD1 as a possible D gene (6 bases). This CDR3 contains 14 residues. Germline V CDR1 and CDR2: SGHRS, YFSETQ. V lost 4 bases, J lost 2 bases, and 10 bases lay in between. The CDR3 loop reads CASSPDSRNQPQHF. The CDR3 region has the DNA TGCGCCAGCAGCCCGGACAGCCGCAATCAGCCCCAGCATTTT.

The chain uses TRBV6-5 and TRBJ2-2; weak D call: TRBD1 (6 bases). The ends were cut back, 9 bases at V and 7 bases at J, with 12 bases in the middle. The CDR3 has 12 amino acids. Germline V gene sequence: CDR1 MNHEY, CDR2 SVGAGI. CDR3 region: CASSLGGGELFF. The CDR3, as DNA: TGTGCCAGTTCCCTAGGGGGCGGGGAGCTGTTTTTT.

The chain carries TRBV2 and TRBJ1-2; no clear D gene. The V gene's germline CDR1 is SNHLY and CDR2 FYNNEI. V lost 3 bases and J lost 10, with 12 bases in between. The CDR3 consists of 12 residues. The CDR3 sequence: CASSERQNFYTF. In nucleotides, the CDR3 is TGTGCCAGCAGTGAGAGGCAGAATTTCTACACCTTC.

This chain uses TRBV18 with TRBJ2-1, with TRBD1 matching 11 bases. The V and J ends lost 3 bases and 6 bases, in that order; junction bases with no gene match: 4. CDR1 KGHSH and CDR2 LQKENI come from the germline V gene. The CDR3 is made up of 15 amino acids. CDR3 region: CASSPSGTGGNEQFF. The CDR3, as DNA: TGTGCCAGCTCACCCTCGGGGACAGGGGGCAATGAGCAGTTCTTC.

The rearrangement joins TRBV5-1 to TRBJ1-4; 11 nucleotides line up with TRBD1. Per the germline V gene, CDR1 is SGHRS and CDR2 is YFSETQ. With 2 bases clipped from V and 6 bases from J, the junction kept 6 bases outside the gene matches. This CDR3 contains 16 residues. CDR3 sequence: CASSLKGQGVDEKLFF. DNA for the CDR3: TGCGCCAGCAGCTTAAAGGGACAGGGGGTCGATGAAAAACTGTTTTTT.

The CDR3, as DNA: TGCAGCGTCCAGGGGCCGGGCAATCAGCCCCAGCATTTT. Its protein is CSVQGPGNQPQHF. The chain has TRBV29-1 and TRBJ1-5; perhaps TRBD1 as D (6 bases). Trimming pared 6 bases from V and 2 bases from J, leaving 11 bases between. The germline CDR1 and CDR2 sequences are SQVTM and ANQGSEA. This CDR3 is built from 13 residues.

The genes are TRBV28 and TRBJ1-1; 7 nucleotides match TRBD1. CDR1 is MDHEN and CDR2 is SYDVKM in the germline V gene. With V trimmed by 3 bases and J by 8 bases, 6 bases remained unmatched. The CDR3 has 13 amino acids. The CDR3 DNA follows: TGTGCCAGCAGTTTGCGTTCAGGGGGGGAAGCTTTCTTT. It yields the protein CASSLRSGGEAFF.

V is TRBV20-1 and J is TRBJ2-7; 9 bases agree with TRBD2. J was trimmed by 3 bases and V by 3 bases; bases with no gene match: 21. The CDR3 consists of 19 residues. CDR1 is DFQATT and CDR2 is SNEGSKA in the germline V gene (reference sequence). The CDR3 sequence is CSASLRTNWREGLRYEQYF. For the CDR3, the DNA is TGCAGTGCTAGTCTTCGGACCAATTGGCGGGAGGGCCTGCGCTACGAGCAGTACTTC.

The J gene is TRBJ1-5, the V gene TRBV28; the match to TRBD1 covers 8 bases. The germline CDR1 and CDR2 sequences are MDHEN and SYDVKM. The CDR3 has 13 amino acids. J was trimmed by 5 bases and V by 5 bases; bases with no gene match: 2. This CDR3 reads CASSQGADQPQHF. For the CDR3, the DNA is TGTGCCAGCAGTCAGGGGGCGGATCAGCCCCAGCATTTT.

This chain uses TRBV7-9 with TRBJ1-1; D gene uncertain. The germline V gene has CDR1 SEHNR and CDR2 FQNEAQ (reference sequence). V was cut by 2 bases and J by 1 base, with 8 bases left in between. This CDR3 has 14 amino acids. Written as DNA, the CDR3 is TGTGCCAGCAGCTTACGCGAAACGAACACTGAAGCTTTCTTT. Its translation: CASSLRETNTEAFF. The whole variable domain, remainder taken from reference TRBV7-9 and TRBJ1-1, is DTGVSQNPRHKITKRGQNVTFRCDPISEHNRLYWYRQTLGQGPEFLTYFQNEAQLEKSRLLSDRFSAERPKGSFSTLEIQRTEQGDSAMYLCASSLRETNTEAFFGQGTRLTVV.

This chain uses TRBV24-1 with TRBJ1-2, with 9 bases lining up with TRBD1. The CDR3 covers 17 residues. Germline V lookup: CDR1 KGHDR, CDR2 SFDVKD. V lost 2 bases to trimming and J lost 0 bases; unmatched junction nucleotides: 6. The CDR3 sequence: CATSDWDRDAANYGYTF. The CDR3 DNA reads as TGTGCCACCAGTGATTGGGACAGGGACGCAGCTAACTATGGCTACACCTTC.

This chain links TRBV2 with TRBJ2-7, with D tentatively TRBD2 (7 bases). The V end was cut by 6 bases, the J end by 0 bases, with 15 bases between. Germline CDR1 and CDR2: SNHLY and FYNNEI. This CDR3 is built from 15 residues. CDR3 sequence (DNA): TGTGCCAGCAGGGGGGGGGCGACACCCTCCTACGAGCAGTACTTC. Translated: CASRGGATPSYEQYF.

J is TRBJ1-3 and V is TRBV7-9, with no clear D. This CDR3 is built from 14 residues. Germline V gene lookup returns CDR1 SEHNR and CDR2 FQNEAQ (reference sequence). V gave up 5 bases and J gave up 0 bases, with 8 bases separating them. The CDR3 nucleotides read TGTGCCAGCAGCCCTACCGACTCTGGAAACACCATATATTTT. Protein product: CASSPTDSGNTIYF.

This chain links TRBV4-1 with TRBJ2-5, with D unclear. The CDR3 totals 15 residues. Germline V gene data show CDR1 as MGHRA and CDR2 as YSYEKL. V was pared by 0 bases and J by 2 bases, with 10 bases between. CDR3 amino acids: CASSQDPRQQETQYF. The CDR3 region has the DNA TGCGCCAGCAGCCAAGATCCGCGGCAGCAAGAGACCCAGTACTTC.

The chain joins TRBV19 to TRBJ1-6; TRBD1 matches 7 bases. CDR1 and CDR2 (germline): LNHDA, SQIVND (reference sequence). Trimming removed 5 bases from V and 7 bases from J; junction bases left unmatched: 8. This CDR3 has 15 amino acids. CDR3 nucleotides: TGTGCCAGTAGTGTCCCAGACAGGGTAAATTCACCCCTCCACTTT. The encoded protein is CASSVPDRVNSPLHF.